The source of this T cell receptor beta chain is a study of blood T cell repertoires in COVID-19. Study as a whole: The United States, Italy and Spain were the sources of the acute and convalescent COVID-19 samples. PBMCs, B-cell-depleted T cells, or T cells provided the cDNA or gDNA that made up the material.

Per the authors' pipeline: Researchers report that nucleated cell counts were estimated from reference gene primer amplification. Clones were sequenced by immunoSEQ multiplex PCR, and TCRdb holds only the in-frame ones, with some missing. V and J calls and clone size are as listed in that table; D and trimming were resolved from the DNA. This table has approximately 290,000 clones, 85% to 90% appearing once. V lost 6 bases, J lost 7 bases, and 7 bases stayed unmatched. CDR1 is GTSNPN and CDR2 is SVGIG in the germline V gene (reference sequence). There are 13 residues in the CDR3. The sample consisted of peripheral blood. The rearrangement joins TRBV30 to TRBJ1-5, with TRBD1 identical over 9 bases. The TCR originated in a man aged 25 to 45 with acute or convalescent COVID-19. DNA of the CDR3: TGTGCCTGTAACAGGGGGCAGGGACAGCCCCAGCATTTT. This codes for CACNRGQGQPQHF.